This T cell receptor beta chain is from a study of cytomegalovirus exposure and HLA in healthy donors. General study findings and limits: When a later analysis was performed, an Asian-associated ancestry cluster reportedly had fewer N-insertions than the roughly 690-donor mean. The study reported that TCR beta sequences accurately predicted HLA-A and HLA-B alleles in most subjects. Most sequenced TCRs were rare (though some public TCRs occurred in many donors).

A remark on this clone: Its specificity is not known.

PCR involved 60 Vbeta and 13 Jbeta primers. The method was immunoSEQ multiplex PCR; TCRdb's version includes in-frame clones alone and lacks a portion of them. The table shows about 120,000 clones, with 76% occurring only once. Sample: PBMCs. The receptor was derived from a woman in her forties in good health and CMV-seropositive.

The CDR3 bases are TGTGCCAGCAGCTTAACTGGGCGGGAGGTGGAGACCCAGTACTTC. Its translation is CASSLTGREVETQYF. The genes are TRBV7-8 and TRBJ2-5; 8 positions match TRBD2. V was clipped by 2 bases and J by 5 bases; unmatched bases: 7. The germline gives CDR1 SGHVS, CDR2 FQNEAQ. CDR3 length: 15 amino acids.